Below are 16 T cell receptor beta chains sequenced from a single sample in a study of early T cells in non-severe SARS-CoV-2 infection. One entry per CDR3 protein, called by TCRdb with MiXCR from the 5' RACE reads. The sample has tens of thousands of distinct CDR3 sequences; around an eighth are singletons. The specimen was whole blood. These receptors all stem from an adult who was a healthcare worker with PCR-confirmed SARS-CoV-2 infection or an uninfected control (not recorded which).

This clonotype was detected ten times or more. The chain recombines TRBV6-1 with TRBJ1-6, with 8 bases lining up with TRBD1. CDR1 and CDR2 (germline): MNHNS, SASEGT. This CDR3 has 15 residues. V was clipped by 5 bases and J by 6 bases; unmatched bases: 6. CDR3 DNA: TGTGCCAGCAGTCCTATTCAGGGGGCTAATTCACCCCTCCACTTT. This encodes CASSPIQGANSPLHF.

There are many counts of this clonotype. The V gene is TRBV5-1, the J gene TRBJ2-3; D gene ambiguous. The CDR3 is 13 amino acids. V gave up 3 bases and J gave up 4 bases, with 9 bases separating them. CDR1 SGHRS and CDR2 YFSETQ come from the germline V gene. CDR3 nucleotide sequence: TGCGCCAGCAGCTCCTCTAGGGCAGATACGCAGTATTTT. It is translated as CASSSSRADTQYF.

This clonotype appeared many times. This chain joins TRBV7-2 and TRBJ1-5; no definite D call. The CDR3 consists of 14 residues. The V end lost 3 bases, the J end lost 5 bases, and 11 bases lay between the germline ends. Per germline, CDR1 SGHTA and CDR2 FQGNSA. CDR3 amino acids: CASSFDGSYQPQHF. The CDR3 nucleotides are TGTGCCAGCAGCTTTGACGGTTCCTATCAGCCCCAGCATTTT.

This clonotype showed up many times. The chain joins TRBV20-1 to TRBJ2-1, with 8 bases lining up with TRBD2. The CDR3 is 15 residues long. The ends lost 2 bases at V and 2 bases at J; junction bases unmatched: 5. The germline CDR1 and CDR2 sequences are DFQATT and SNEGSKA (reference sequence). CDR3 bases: TGCAGTGCTAGATTAGCGGGGTTCCCCTACAATGAGCAGTTCTTC. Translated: CSARLAGFPYNEQFF.

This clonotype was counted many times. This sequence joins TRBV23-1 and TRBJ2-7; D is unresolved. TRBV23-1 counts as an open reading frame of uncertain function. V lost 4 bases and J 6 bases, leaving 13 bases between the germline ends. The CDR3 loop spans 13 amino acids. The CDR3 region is CASSPCLLCEQYF. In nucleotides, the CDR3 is TGCGCCAGCAGTCCTTGCTTGTTATGCGAGCAGTACTTC.

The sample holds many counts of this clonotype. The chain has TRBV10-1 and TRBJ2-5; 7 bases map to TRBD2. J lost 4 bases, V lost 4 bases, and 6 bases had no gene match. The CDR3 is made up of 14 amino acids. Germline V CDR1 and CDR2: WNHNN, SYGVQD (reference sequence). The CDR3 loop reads CASSGGGSGETQYF. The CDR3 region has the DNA TGCGCCAGCAGTGGCGGCGGGAGCGGAGAGACCCAGTACTTC.

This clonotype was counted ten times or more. The CDR3 spells CAISAGPSSPETQYF. The DNA of the CDR3 is TGTGCCATCAGTGCGGGACCTTCCTCCCCAGAGACCCAGTACTTC. The rearrangement joins TRBV10-3 to TRBJ2-5; D possibly uses TRBD1 or TRBD2 (5 bases each). CDR3 size: 15 residues. V was shortened by 4 bases and J by 4 bases, with 16 bases between the two germline ends. CDR1 ENHRY and CDR2 SYGVKD come from the germline V gene.

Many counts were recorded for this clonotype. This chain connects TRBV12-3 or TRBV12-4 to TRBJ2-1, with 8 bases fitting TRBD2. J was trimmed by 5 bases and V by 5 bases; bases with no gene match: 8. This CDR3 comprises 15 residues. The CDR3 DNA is TGTGCCAGCAGTCCCAGCGGGAGCCCCCACAATGAGCAGTTCTTC. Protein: CASSPSGSPHNEQFF.

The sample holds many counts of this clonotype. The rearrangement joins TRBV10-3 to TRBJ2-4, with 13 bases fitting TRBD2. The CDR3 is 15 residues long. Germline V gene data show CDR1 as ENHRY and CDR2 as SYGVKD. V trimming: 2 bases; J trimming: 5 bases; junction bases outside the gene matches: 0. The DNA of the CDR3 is TGTGCCATCAGTGAGGGACTAGCGGGAGAAAACATTCAGTACTTC. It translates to CAISEGLAGENIQYF.

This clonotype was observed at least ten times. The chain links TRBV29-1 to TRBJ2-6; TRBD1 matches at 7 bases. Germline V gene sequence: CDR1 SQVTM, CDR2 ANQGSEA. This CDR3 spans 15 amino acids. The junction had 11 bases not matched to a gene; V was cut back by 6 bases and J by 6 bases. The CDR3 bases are TGCAGCGTGCCCCAGGGGGTTGGGTCGGCCAACGTCCTGACTTTC. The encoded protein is CSVPQGVGSANVLTF. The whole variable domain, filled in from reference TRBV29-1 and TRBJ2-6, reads SAVISQKPSRDICQRGTSLTIQCQVDSQVTMMFWYRQQPGQSLTLIATANQGSEATYESGFVIDKFPISRPNLTFSTLTVSNMSPEDSSIYLCSVPQGVGSANVLTFGAGSRLTVL.

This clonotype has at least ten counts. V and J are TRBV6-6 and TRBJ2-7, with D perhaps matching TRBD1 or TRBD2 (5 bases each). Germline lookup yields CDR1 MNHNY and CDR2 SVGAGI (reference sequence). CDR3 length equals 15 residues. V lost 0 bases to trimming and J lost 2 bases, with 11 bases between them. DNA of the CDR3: TGTGCCAGCAGTTACTCCGGGGCTAATCCCTACGAGCAGTACTTC. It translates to CASSYSGANPYEQYF.

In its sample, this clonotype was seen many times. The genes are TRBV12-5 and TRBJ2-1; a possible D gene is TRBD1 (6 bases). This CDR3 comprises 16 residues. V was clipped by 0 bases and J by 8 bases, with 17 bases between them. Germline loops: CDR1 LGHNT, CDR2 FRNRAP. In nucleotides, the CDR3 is TGTGCTAGTGGTTTGGTATTACAGGGATATTGCGATGAGCAGTTCTTC. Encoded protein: CASGLVLQGYCDEQFF.

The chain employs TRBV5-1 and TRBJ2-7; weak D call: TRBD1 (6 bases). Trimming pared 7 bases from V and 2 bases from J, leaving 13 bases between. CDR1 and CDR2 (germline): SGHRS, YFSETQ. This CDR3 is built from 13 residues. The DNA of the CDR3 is TGCGCCAGCTCAGGGGCGAAGGCCTACGAGCAGTACTTC. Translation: CASSGAKAYEQYF. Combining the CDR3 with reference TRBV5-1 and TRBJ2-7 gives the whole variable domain KAGVTQTPRYLIKTRGQQVTLSCSPISGHRSVSWYQQTPGQGLQFLFEYFSETQRNKGNFPGRFSGRQFSNSRSEMNVSTLELGDSALYLCASSGAKAYEQYFGPGTRLTVT.

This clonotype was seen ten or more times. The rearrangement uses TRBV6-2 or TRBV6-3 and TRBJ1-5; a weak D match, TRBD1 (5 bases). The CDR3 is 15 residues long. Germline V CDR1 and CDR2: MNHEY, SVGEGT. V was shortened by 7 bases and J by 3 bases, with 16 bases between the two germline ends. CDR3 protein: CASIDRDSPNQPQHF. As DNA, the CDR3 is TGTGCCAGCATAGATCGTGACAGCCCCAATCAGCCCCAGCATTTT.

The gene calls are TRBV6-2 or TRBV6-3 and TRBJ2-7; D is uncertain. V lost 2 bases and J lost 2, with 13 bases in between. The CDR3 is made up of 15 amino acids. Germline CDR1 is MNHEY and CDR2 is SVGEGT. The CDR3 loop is CASSYLTQSTYEQYF. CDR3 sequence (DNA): TGTGCCAGCAGTTACCTAACGCAGTCTACCTACGAGCAGTACTTC.

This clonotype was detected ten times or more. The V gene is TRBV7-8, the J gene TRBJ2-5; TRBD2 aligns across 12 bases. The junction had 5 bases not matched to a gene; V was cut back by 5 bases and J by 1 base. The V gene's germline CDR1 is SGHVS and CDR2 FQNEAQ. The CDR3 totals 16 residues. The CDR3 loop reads CASSPGTSGSQETQYF. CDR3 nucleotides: TGTGCCAGCAGCCCCGGGACTAGCGGGTCCCAAGAGACCCAGTACTTC.